A single sample gave rise to the 25 T cell receptor beta chains below, sequenced in a study of vaccination and CD4 T cells after COVID-19 (dated by TCRdb to the early 2020s). The method behind the library was PCR. The instrument was an Illumina iSeq 100. DNA from cultured CD4+ T cells was subjected to TCR sequencing with the Oncomine TCR Beta short-read assay at the Johns Hopkins FTIC core. TCRdb took the public reads, trimmed them with fastp at Q25, ran MiXCR for clone calling and kept in-frame beta chains. Rows matching on CDR3 protein sequence are summarized as one entry with the most common DNA and genes. This sample is represented by about 5,700 distinct CDR3 sequences; around 30% of them were singletons. Of the sample, approximately 21% is held by the ten largest clones. No antigen is known for these receptors. This sample's treatment or condition label indicates: approximately 10-day PBMC culture with coronavirus spike peptide pools or control peptides (ViraFEST assay).

Sequencing was performed on CD4+ T cells from blood, cultured in vitro, taken after SARS-CoV-2 vaccination. These TCRs come from a human donor who had recovered from COVID-19.

This clonotype was detected a few times. The rearrangement uses TRBV27 and TRBJ1-2; 7 nucleotides agree with TRBD1. There are 14 residues in the CDR3. CDR1 MNHEY and CDR2 SMNVEV come from the germline V gene (reference sequence). V trimming: 5 bases; J trimming: 1 base; junction bases outside the gene matches: 4. Written as DNA, the CDR3 is TGTGCCAGCAGTCAGACAGGGCTTAACTATGGCTACACCTTC. Protein product: CASSQTGLNYGYTF.

The chain has TRBV20-1 and TRBJ2-1; TRBD2 matches 10 bases. Losses at the gene ends were 8 bases for V and 4 bases for J; bases not matched to a gene: 14. Germline CDR1 reads DFQATT; CDR2 reads SNEGSKA (reference sequence). The CDR3 has 16 amino acids. Written as DNA, the CDR3 is TGCAGTTCAGGAGCGGGAGGGCCAAAGTTTTACAATGAGCAGTTCTTC. Protein sequence: CSSGAGGPKFYNEQFF.

This chain joins TRBV28 and TRBJ1-1, with 8 bases that match TRBD1. Germline V gives CDR1 MDHEN, CDR2 SYDVKM. This CDR3 has 12 amino acids. The ends lost 6 bases at V and 7 bases at J; junction bases unmatched: 4. The CDR3 DNA reads as TGTGCCAGCAGGACAGGGGAGGGTGAAGCTTTCTTT. This translates into CASRTGEGEAFF.

This chain connects TRBV7-2 to TRBJ1-3; no clear D. The V and J ends lost 4 bases and 2 bases respectively, with 9 bases between them. The germline V gene encodes CDR1 SGHTA and CDR2 FQGNSA. The length of the CDR3 is 14 residues. CDR3 in amino acids: CASSSVAAGNTIYF. The CDR3 nucleotides read TGTGCCAGCAGCTCGGTGGCCGCTGGAAACACCATATATTTT.

This sequence joins TRBV28 and TRBJ2-1; 8 bases are shared with TRBD1. V was pared by 2 bases and J by 7 bases, with 7 bases of the junction left unmatched. CDR1 and CDR2 (germline): MDHEN, SYDVKM. CDR3 length: 15 residues. CDR3 residues: CASSLIVQGGNEQFF. The CDR3 nucleotides read TGTGCCAGCAGTTTAATCGTACAGGGGGGAAATGAGCAGTTCTTC.

This clonotype appeared once. This rearrangement joins TRBV6-1 to TRBJ1-1; 8 bases match TRBD1. The CDR3 runs 16 residues. J lost 5 bases, V lost 5 bases, and 13 bases had no gene match. The germline V gene encodes CDR1 MNHNS and CDR2 SASEGT. The CDR3 loop is CASSPAPTGVRTEAFF. The CDR3 bases are TGTGCCAGCAGTCCTGCTCCGACAGGGGTGAGGACTGAAGCTTTCTTT.

This clonotype was counted only a few times. V is TRBV7-8 and J is TRBJ2-7; 10 positions agree with TRBD2. The junction had 3 bases not matched to a gene; V was cut back by 1 base and J by 3 bases. Germline V CDR1 and CDR2: SGHVS, FQNEAQ. The length of the CDR3 is 15 residues. In DNA, the CDR3 is TGTGCCAGCAGCTTAGAACTAGCGGGGCTCTACGAGCAGTACTTC. Its protein product is CASSLELAGLYEQYF.

The V gene is TRBV20-1, the J gene TRBJ1-6, with D maybe TRBD1 (6 bases). Germline CDR1 DFQATT, CDR2 SNEGSKA (reference sequence). Trimming removed 4 bases at V and 8 bases at J, with 12 bases between. The CDR3 has 13 residues. CDR3 nucleotide sequence: TGCAGTGCTAATTCGGACAGCTATTCACCCCTCCACTTT. Translation gives CSANSDSYSPLHF.

The V and J genes are TRBV18 and TRBJ2-7; D is ambiguous. The CDR3 is 11 residues long. Germline V gene lookup returns CDR1 KGHSH and CDR2 LQKENI. The ends were cut back, 1 base at V and 6 bases at J, with 4 bases in the middle. CDR3 loop: CASSPRVEQYF. CDR3 bases: TGTGCCAGCTCACCACGGGTCGAGCAGTACTTC.

This chain uses TRBV11-3 with TRBJ2-7; maybe TRBD2 (5 bases). This CDR3 comprises 15 residues. With 0 bases removed from V and 1 base from J, the gap between germline ends came to 10 bases. Germline V gene data show CDR1 as SGHNT and CDR2 as YENEEA. As DNA, the CDR3 is TGTGCCAGCAGCTTAGATCGGAGGTGGTCCTACGAGCAGTACTTC. It encodes CASSLDRRWSYEQYF.

V gene TRBV20-1 combines with J gene TRBJ2-1; 10 bases match TRBD2. Germline values: CDR1 DFQATT, CDR2 SNEGSKA (reference sequence). The CDR3 is made up of 16 amino acids. V lost 4 bases and J lost 2; bases outside the gene matches: 8. The CDR3 reads CSATRGSGGAYNEQFF. The DNA for the CDR3 is TGCAGTGCTACTCGGGGAAGCGGGGGGGCCTACAATGAGCAGTTCTTC.

This clonotype was seen more than once but under ten times. The chain links TRBV6-1 to TRBJ1-1, with 7 bases identical to TRBD1. The CDR3 length is 14 residues. Germline V gives CDR1 MNHNS, CDR2 SASEGT. The junction had 4 bases not matched to a gene; V was cut back by 6 bases and J by 0 bases. The CDR3 bases are TGTGCCAGCAGGGACAGGTCCATGAACACTGAAGCTTTCTTT. This gives the protein CASRDRSMNTEAFF.

The chain is built from TRBV6-1 and TRBJ2-7; D is unclear. The CDR3 runs to 12 residues. Looked up from germline, CDR1 is MNHNS and CDR2 is SASEGT. Trimming took 9 bases from V and 0 from J, leaving 9 bases between them. The CDR3 DNA is TGTGCCAGTACAAAAGACTCCTACGAGCAGTACTTC. This translates into CASTKDSYEQYF.

The chain carries TRBV28 and TRBJ1-5; D is perhaps TRBD1 (5 bases). V was shortened by 6 bases and J by 4 bases, with 13 bases between the two germline ends. Germline V gene data show CDR1 as MDHEN and CDR2 as SYDVKM. The CDR3 spans 14 residues. The CDR3 is CASRRGQGNQPQHF. The CDR3 bases are TGTGCCAGCAGAAGGGGTCAAGGAAATCAGCCCCAGCATTTT.

The chain combines TRBV4-1 with TRBJ1-2, with D perhaps matching TRBD1 (6 bases). In germline, CDR1 is MGHRA, CDR2 YSYEKL. The length of the CDR3 is 17 residues. V was clipped by 1 base and J by 5 bases, with 20 bases between them. The CDR3 DNA reads as TGCGCCAGCAGCCAAGTGGGGGGGACAAGGATACCATATGGCTACACCTTC. Protein sequence: CASSQVGGTRIPYGYTF.

This chain uses TRBV27 with TRBJ2-7; D possibly corresponds to TRBD1 (5 bases). V shed 1 base and J shed 1 base, with 11 bases lying between them. This CDR3 spans 15 amino acids. CDR1 and CDR2 from the germline V gene are MNHEY and SMNVEV (reference sequence). CDR3 sequence (DNA): TGTGCCAGCAGTTTATTAACAGGAATTTCCTACGAGCAGTACTTC. Protein product: CASSLLTGISYEQYF.

In its sample, this clonotype ranks as medium-sized. V and J are TRBV7-2 and TRBJ1-6; 9 positions agree with TRBD1. V lost 5 bases and J lost 8; bases outside the gene matches: 7. CDR1 SGHTA and CDR2 FQGNSA come from the germline V gene. The CDR3 has 15 amino acids. The CDR3 nucleotides read TGTGCCAGCAGCCTAGGACAGGGGAAAGATTCACCCCTCCACTTT. Protein: CASSLGQGKDSPLHF.

V gene TRBV6-1 combines with J gene TRBJ2-7; 8 positions agree with TRBD1. CDR1 and CDR2 (germline): MNHNS, SASEGT. The CDR3 has 15 amino acids. V lost 4 bases and J lost 1; bases outside the gene matches: 6. The CDR3 nucleotides read TGTGCCAGCAGTGCCGGACAGGGATATTCCTACGAGCAGTACTTC. Encoded protein: CASSAGQGYSYEQYF.

The chain couples TRBV15 to TRBJ2-7; 9 bases are shared with TRBD1. V shed 5 bases and J 3 bases; nucleotides not matched to a gene: 5. This CDR3 comprises 14 residues. CDR1 and CDR2 (germline): LNHNV, YYDKDF (reference sequence). The CDR3 DNA follows: TGTGCCACCAGCGGGGACAGGGCATTCTACGAGCAGTACTTC. Translated, it gives CATSGDRAFYEQYF. Together with reference TRBV15 and TRBJ2-7, the CDR3 gives the full variable domain: DAMVIQNPRYQVTQFGKPVTLSCSQTLNHNVMYWYQQKSSQAPKLLFHYYDKDFNNEADTPDNFQSRRPNTSFCFLDIRSPGLGDTAMYLCATSGDRAFYEQYFGPGTRLTVT.

In its sample, this clonotype is medium-sized. The chain links TRBV20-1 to TRBJ1-5, with 7 bases aligning to TRBD1. This CDR3 region has 14 residues. J lost 5 bases, V lost 3 bases, and 7 bases had no gene match. Germline CDR1 reads DFQATT; CDR2 reads SNEGSKA (reference sequence). The CDR3 nucleotides are TGCAGTGCTAGGACAGGGCGCCCCGATCAGCCCCAGCATTTT. Translation: CSARTGRPDQPQHF.

This sequence joins TRBV5-1 and TRBJ2-7; no clear D. V was cut by 1 base and J by 3 bases, with 11 bases left in between. The germline V gene has CDR1 SGHRS and CDR2 YFSETQ. CDR3 size: 14 residues. The CDR3 reads CASSLSYGYYEQYF. For the CDR3, the DNA is TGCGCCAGCAGCTTGTCATACGGATACTACGAGCAGTACTTC.

This clonotype is categorized as medium-sized. This chain connects TRBV20-1 to TRBJ1-6, with 8 bases lining up with TRBD1. The ends lost 0 bases at V and 6 bases at J; junction bases unmatched: 4. The CDR3 runs to 15 residues. Germline CDR1 is DFQATT and CDR2 is SNEGSKA (reference sequence). The CDR3 is CSAREGDRFNSPLHF. CDR3 in DNA: TGCAGTGCTAGAGAAGGGGACAGGTTTAATTCACCCCTCCACTTT.

The chain joins TRBV6-1 to TRBJ1-6, with TRBD1 as a possible D gene (6 bases). CDR3 length equals 15 residues. In germline, CDR1 is MNHNS, CDR2 SASEGT. Trimming shortened V by 5 bases and J by 0 bases, and 8 bases separated the two germline ends. CDR3 DNA sequence: TGTGCCAGCAGTAAACAGGGCTCCTATAATTCACCCCTCCACTTT. Its protein product is CASSKQGSYNSPLHF.

The chain couples TRBV7-8 to TRBJ1-2, with D perhaps matching TRBD1 (5 bases). V was cut by 4 bases and J by 3 bases, with 12 bases left in between. CDR1 and CDR2 from the germline V gene are SGHVS and FQNEAQ. The CDR3 has 14 residues. The CDR3 DNA sequence: TGTGCCAGCAGCTGGTTGACGGGGGACTATGGCTACACCTTC. It yields the protein CASSWLTGDYGYTF.

This chain uses TRBV11-3 with TRBJ2-1; D is perhaps TRBD1 (5 bases). The V and J ends lost 5 bases and 0 bases respectively, with 11 bases between them. The germline V gene encodes CDR1 SGHNT and CDR2 YENEEA. CDR3 length: 15 amino acids. CDR3 amino acids: CASSLQGSSYNEQFF. DNA for the CDR3: TGTGCCAGCAGCCTCCAGGGCAGCTCCTACAATGAGCAGTTCTTC.